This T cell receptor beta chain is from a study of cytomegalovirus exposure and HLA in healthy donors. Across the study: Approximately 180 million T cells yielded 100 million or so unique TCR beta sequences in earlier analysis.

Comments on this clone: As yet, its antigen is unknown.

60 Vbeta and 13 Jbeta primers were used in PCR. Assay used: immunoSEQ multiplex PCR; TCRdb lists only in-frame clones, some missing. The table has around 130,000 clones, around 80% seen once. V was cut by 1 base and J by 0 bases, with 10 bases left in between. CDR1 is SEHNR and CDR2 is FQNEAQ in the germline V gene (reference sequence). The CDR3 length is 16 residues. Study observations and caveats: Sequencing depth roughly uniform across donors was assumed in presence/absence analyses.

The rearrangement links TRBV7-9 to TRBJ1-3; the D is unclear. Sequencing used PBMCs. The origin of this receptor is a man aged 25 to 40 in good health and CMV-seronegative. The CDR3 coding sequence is TGTGCCAGCAGCTTAGATGGTAGCTTCTCTGGAAACACCATATATTTT. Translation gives CASSLDGSFSGNTIYF.